Here is one TCR beta chain with its context. This specimen includes other DNA sequences encoding the same CDR3. Some clones are missing from TCRdb's copy, which holds only in-frame ones; the method was immunoSEQ multiplex PCR. The data show 250,000 to 350,000 clones, about 85% seen once. The germline V gene has CDR1 SGHAT and CDR2 FQNNGV. The CDR3 loop spans 12 amino acids. V was cut by 0 bases and J by 2 bases, with 2 bases left in between. The data belong to a study of cytomegalovirus exposure and HLA in healthy donors. The receptor was isolated from a woman in her twenties or thirties in good health and CMV-seropositive. Sequencing used PBMCs. The chain links TRBV11-2 to TRBJ2-7; D call uncertain. As DNA, the CDR3 is TGTGCCAGCAGCTTAGATACCTACGAGCAGTACTTC. Encoded protein: CASSLDTYEQYF.